One sample yielded the 9 T cell receptor beta chains listed below, sequenced in a study of OX40 agonist ivuxolimab in advanced cancers. Receptors were amplified or captured by the immunoSEQ multiplex PCR assay. Imported from immuneACCESS, the table was reduced by TCRdb to in-frame sequences with V and J called. These copies leave out some clones; in studies compared against another copy, an unresolved V gene accounts for under half, and the cause of the remainder is not known. This sample is represented by more than 60,000 clones; approximately 84% of them were singletons. The top ten constitute approximately 4.8% of the sample. Here the sequenced sample was CD4+ or CD8+ T cells sorted from blood, taken in a trial of the OX40 agonist ivuxolimab. The receptors here all came from an adult with an advanced solid tumor such as melanoma, head and neck, liver or kidney cancer.

The chain links TRBV19 to TRBJ1-2; 9 bases match TRBD1. Germline trimming cut 7 bases from V and 6 bases from J; bases unmatched to any gene: 9. The CDR3 spans 14 residues. Germline V CDR1 and CDR2: LNHDA, SQIVND (reference sequence). The CDR3 spells CASTGDREWDGYTF. CDR3 in DNA: TGTGCCAGTACCGGGGACAGGGAATGGGATGGCTACACCTTC.

The CDR3, as DNA: TGTGCCAGCAGTCCTGACAGGGTAGGGGGCAATCAGCCCCAGCATTTT. This encodes CASSPDRVGGNQPQHF. V is TRBV28 and J is TRBJ1-5, with 7 bases lining up with TRBD1. Germline CDR1 and CDR2: MDHEN and SYDVKM. With V trimmed by 5 bases and J by 2 bases, 9 bases remained unmatched. CDR3 size: 16 residues.

The rearrangement uses TRBV5-1 and TRBJ2-7; 10 bases line up with TRBD1. V lost 3 bases to trimming and J lost 2 bases; unmatched junction nucleotides: 8. Germline V gives CDR1 SGHRS, CDR2 YFSETQ. This CDR3 has 16 amino acids. CDR3 sequence: CASSSLIGQGAYEQYF. For the CDR3, the DNA is TGCGCCAGCAGCTCTCTAATCGGACAGGGGGCCTACGAGCAGTACTTC.

J is TRBJ1-3 and V is TRBV30; D not resolved. The CDR3 totals 12 residues. Germline loops: CDR1 GTSNPN, CDR2 SVGIG (reference sequence). V lost 4 bases, J lost 4 bases, and 8 bases lay in between. The CDR3 DNA sequence: TGTGCCTGGACTGCTGGGGGAAACACCATATATTTT. Amino acid sequence: CAWTAGGNTIYF. Filled out from reference TRBV30 and TRBJ1-3, the complete variable domain reads SQTIHQWPATLVQPVGSPLSLECTVEGTSNPNLYWYRQAAGRGLQLLFYSVGIGQISSEVPQNLSASRPQDRQFILSSKKLLLSDSGFYLCAWTAGGNTIYFGEGSWLTVV.

This chain connects TRBV20-1 to TRBJ1-2; D not resolved. V was trimmed by 1 base and J by 8 bases, leaving 8 bases between them. The CDR3 is 11 residues long. Germline V CDR1 and CDR2: DFQATT, SNEGSKA (reference sequence). CDR3 sequence (DNA): TGCAGTGCTAGAGGGGTGAACGGCTACACCTTC. Translation: CSARGVNGYTF.

By share, this clone ranks as medium-sized. V and J are TRBV5-1 and TRBJ1-2; D perhaps matches TRBD1 (6 bases). V was shortened by 4 bases and J by 12 bases, with 19 bases between the two germline ends. Germline V lookup: CDR1 SGHRS, CDR2 YFSETQ. The CDR3 covers 13 residues. The CDR3 is CASSASGVRDNTF. The CDR3 DNA is TGCGCCAGCAGCGCCTCCGGAGTCAGGGACAACACCTTC. The full variable domain, rest sourced from reference TRBV5-1 and TRBJ1-2, is KAGVTQTPRYLIKTRGQQVTLSCSPISGHRSVSWYQQTPGQGLQFLFEYFSETQRNKGNFPGRFSGRQFSNSRSEMNVSTLELGDSALYLCASSASGVRDNTFGSGTRLTVV.

The chain combines TRBV13 with TRBJ1-3; 8 bases map to TRBD1. V lost 5 bases, J lost 2 bases, and 5 bases stayed unmatched. Germline-derived CDR1 and CDR2 are PRHDT and FYEKMQ (reference sequence). This CDR3 has 15 amino acids. The CDR3 is CASSIQGAPGNTIYF. For the CDR3, the DNA is TGTGCCAGCAGCATTCAGGGGGCGCCTGGAAACACCATATATTTT.

The CDR3 loop reads CASLRGSSGNTIYF. CDR3 nucleotides: TGTGCCAGCCTCAGGGGGAGCTCTGGAAACACCATATATTTT. The genes are TRBV5-5 and TRBJ1-3, with TRBD1 matching over 7 bases. The CDR3 has 14 residues. Trimming took 7 bases from V and 0 from J; bases not matched to a gene: 4. Germline lookup yields CDR1 SGHKS and CDR2 YYEKEE (reference sequence). Together with reference TRBV5-5 and TRBJ1-3, the CDR3 gives the full variable domain: DAGVTQSPTHLIKTRGQQVTLRCSPISGHKSVSWYQQVLGQGPQFIFQYYEKEERGRGNFPDRFSARQFPNYSSELNVNALLLGDSALYLCASLRGSSGNTIYFGEGSWLTVV.

This clone was seen a few times. This chain connects TRBV7-8 to TRBJ2-7; 7 nucleotides line up with TRBD1. CDR1 and CDR2 from the germline V gene are SGHVS and FQNEAQ. The trim removed 3 bases at V and 3 bases at J, leaving 8 bases unmatched. There are 15 residues in the CDR3. The CDR3: CASSFRDSGGYEQYF. The DNA of the CDR3 is TGTGCCAGCAGCTTCCGGGACAGTGGGGGCTACGAGCAGTACTTC.